This entry lists 15 T cell receptor beta chains sequenced from one sample in a study of blood T cells in healthy people across ages. Combining a sample-barcoded 5' primer with a J-beta primer mix, a second PCR ran for about 7 to 11 cycles. TCRdb re-called the 5' RACE reads with MiXCR, one entry per CDR3 protein. The repertoire holds 800,000 to 950,000 distinct CDR3 sequences, roughly 52% seen once, with roughly 12% in the top ten. Sequencing was performed on blood. The source is a man aged 25 to 40 in good health.

The genes are TRBV20-1 and TRBJ1-6; D gene uncertain. Trimming removed 1 base from V and 3 bases from J, with 10 bases in between. This CDR3 has 15 residues. CDR1 is DFQATT and CDR2 is SNEGSKA in the germline V gene (reference sequence). The CDR3 sequence is CSARAFGRYNSPLHF. For the CDR3, the DNA is TGCAGTGCTAGAGCCTTCGGACGCTATAATTCACCCCTCCACTTT.

V gene TRBV11-3 combines with J gene TRBJ2-1, with TRBD2 identical over 7 bases. The CDR3 contains 16 residues. V lost 5 bases and J lost 9; bases outside the gene matches: 16. Germline V CDR1 and CDR2: SGHNT, YENEEA. The CDR3 DNA reads as TGTGCCAGCAGCCCCAGGGCGGCGGGGGACTACGCTGAGCAGTTCTTC. Translating gives CASSPRAAGDYAEQFF.

This chain links TRBV28 with TRBJ2-7; D gene ambiguous. The CDR3 runs to 15 residues. Germline V gene data show CDR1 as MDHEN and CDR2 as SYDVKM. Trimming cost V 6 bases and J 0 bases, with 15 bases left between them. CDR3 sequence (DNA): TGTGCCAGCAGCTGGCGTGGGGTTACCTCCTACGAGCAGTACTTC. Its translation is CASSWRGVTSYEQYF. Full variable domain (rest looked up from reference TRBV28 and TRBJ2-7): DVKVTQSSRYLVKRTGEKVFLECVQDMDHENMFWYRQDPGLGLRLIYFSYDVKMKEKGDIPEGYSVSREKKERFSLILESASTNQTSMYLCASSWRGVTSYEQYFGPGTRLTVT.

This rearrangement joins TRBV5-1 to TRBJ1-5; 9 bases match TRBD1. Germline V gene sequence: CDR1 SGHRS, CDR2 YFSETQ. The CDR3 is 21 residues long. Germline trimming cut 2 bases from V and 4 bases from J; bases unmatched to any gene: 22. CDR3 DNA: TGCGCCAGCAGCTTAAACCTACAGGGACAGGGAGGCATCCAAACGAATCAGCCCCAGCATTTT. Protein: CASSLNLQGQGGIQTNQPQHF.

This clonotype turned up a few times. The chain carries TRBV5-1 and TRBJ2-6; D remains unclear. V was pared by 4 bases and J by 0 bases, with 5 bases between. The CDR3 consists of 14 residues. Germline V gene lookup returns CDR1 SGHRS and CDR2 YFSETQ. The CDR3 DNA follows: TGCGCCAGCAGCGCCAGCTCTGGGGCCAACGTCCTGACTTTC. Translation gives CASSASSGANVLTF.

This chain connects TRBV14 to TRBJ2-7; D unclear. The CDR3 extends over 12 amino acids. Germline lookup yields CDR1 SGHDN and CDR2 FVKESK. Trimming took 4 bases from V and 6 from J, leaving 10 bases between them. CDR3 sequence: CASSLGKGEQYF. The CDR3 region has the DNA TGTGCCAGCAGCCTCGGTAAGGGCGAGCAGTACTTC.

V gene TRBV28 combines with J gene TRBJ1-1; a possible D gene is TRBD1 (6 bases). Germline values: CDR1 MDHEN, CDR2 SYDVKM. This CDR3 spans 14 amino acids. The V gene lost 6 bases and the J gene lost 3 bases, with 14 bases spanning the gap. As DNA, the CDR3 is TGTGCCAGCAGCCACAGGGTTGGGGACACTGAAGCTTTCTTT. This codes for CASSHRVGDTEAFF.

V usage is TRBV28 and J usage is TRBJ1-4, with 8 positions matching TRBD1. The V gene end was trimmed by 4 bases and the J gene end by 4 bases; junction bases not matched to a gene: 2. The CDR3 length is 14 residues. Germline V gene data show CDR1 as MDHEN and CDR2 as SYDVKM. The CDR3 DNA sequence: TGTGCCAGCAGTTCACAGGGGGTTAATGAAAAACTGTTTTTT. Translated: CASSSQGVNEKLFF. Complete variable domain (other parts from reference TRBV28 and TRBJ1-4): DVKVTQSSRYLVKRTGEKVFLECVQDMDHENMFWYRQDPGLGLRLIYFSYDVKMKEKGDIPEGYSVSREKKERFSLILESASTNQTSMYLCASSSQGVNEKLFFGSGTQLSVL.

This clonotype has a count of ten or more. The chain combines TRBV20-1 with TRBJ1-6; D gene unclear. V lost 0 bases and J 10 bases, leaving 10 bases between the germline ends. Germline CDR1 DFQATT, CDR2 SNEGSKA (reference sequence). The CDR3 is 13 residues long. The DNA for the CDR3 is TGCAGTGCTAGAGATCGAAGGGCATCACCCCTCCACTTT. The encoded protein is CSARDRRASPLHF.

For this clonotype: One base away lies a much larger clone, so this may be a sequencing read error. The rearrangement uses TRBV7-9 and TRBJ1-6; D possibly corresponds to TRBD1 (6 bases). With 3 bases removed from V and 6 bases from J, the gap between germline ends came to 9 bases. The CDR3 contains 14 residues. CDR1 is SEHNR, CDR2 FQNEAQ, per germline (reference sequence). Here the CDR3 DNA reads TGTGCCAGCAGCTTCGGACAGTTTAATTCACCCCTCCACTTT. Translating gives CASSFGQFNSPLHF.

The rearrangement links TRBV4-2 to TRBJ2-7; 9 bases fit TRBD2. V lost 4 bases and J lost 0; bases outside the gene matches: 10. This CDR3 has 17 amino acids. In germline, CDR1 is LGHNA, CDR2 YNFKEQ. CDR3 in DNA: TGTGCCAGCAGCCCGAGCGCGGGACTAGCCTACTCCTACGAGCAGTACTTC. Its protein product is CASSPSAGLAYSYEQYF.

This clonotype was observed a handful of times. This chain connects TRBV7-2 to TRBJ2-7; 7 bases agree with TRBD1. In germline, CDR1 is SGHTA, CDR2 FQGNSA. This CDR3 has 13 amino acids. V lost 5 bases, J lost 6 bases, and 7 bases stayed unmatched. The chain's CDR3 is CASSPPAGGEQYF. The DNA of the CDR3 is TGTGCCAGCAGCCCCCCGGCAGGGGGCGAGCAGTACTTC. Full variable domain (missing parts from reference TRBV7-2 and TRBJ2-7): GAGVSQSPSNKVTEKGKDVELRCDPISGHTALYWYRQSLGQGLEFLIYFQGNSAPDKSGLPSDRFSAERTGGSVSTLTIQRTQQEDSAVYLCASSPPAGGEQYFGPGTRLTVT.

CDR3 protein: CASSLGGSSPLHF. In DNA form, the CDR3 reads TGTGCCAGCAGTCTAGGAGGTAGTTCACCCCTCCACTTT. This rearrangement joins TRBV27 to TRBJ1-6; D not certain. This CDR3 spans 13 amino acids. The germline V and J ends were trimmed by 5 bases and 9 bases, with 11 bases remaining between them. Germline-derived CDR1 and CDR2 are MNHEY and SMNVEV (reference sequence).

This clonotype has only a few counts. DNA of the CDR3: TGTGCCAGCAGTTGGGAGGGGACTAATGAAAAACTGTTTTTT. The encoded protein is CASSWEGTNEKLFF. The gene calls are TRBV12-3 or TRBV12-4 and TRBJ1-4, with D perhaps matching TRBD1 (5 bases). This CDR3 comprises 14 residues. Trimming shortened V by 4 bases and J by 2 bases, and 8 bases separated the two germline ends.

The CDR3 region is CSARTGGGGYSYNEQFF. As DNA, the CDR3 is TGCAGTGCCCGGACTGGCGGGGGGGGCTACTCCTACAATGAGCAGTTCTTC. This chain connects TRBV20-1 to TRBJ2-1, with 9 bases lining up with TRBD2. The germline V gene encodes CDR1 DFQATT and CDR2 SNEGSKA (reference sequence). This CDR3 is built from 17 residues. The V and J ends lost 6 bases and 0 bases, in that order; junction bases with no gene match: 12.